This TCR beta chain is from a study of cytomegalovirus exposure and HLA in healthy donors. Findings and caveats of the study: An analysis that was carried out later associated 16,000 or so TCR beta sequences with HLA alleles at 0.05 false discovery rate. On later analysis, the bulk of CMV-associated TCR beta chains appeared to be HLA-restricted.

PCR primers comprised 60 Vbeta and 13 Jbeta primers. Measured with immunoSEQ multiplex PCR; TCRdb has only the in-frame clones, and not every one. This table has fewer than 200,000 clones, 65% to 85% appearing once. Details on this clone: The antigen remains unidentified.

V dropped 5 bases and J dropped 8; count of bases not matched to a gene: 7. The V gene's germline CDR1 is SGHKS and CDR2 YYEKEE (reference sequence). The CDR3 consists of 13 residues. The source of this sequence is a woman aged 50 to 60 in good health and CMV-seropositive. The chain recombines TRBV5-5 with TRBJ1-3; TRBD1 aligns across 7 bases. The sample was PBMCs. CDR3 bases: TGTGCCAGCAGTCCAAACAGGGGAGACACCATATATTTT. Its translation is CASSPNRGDTIYF.